The rows below give T cell receptor beta chains drawn from one sample of a study of T-cell reconstitution after alpha-beta-depleted transplantation in children. TCRdb reanalysed the PCR reads using MiXCR and keeps one entry per CDR3 protein. Of about a million distinct CDR3 sequences listed, around 30% were seen once; the top ten hold under 30%. This material consisted of PBMCs, mostly from graft donor cells, taken 360 days after TCRalphabeta/CD19-depleted stem cell transplant. These receptors came from a boy in the first two years of life who had a stem cell transplant for SCID, so the T cells may come from the graft donor. Each CDR3 is given with its conserved first and last residue. The D gene is left open where the match is weak. Size is stated for part of the rows, as once, few or many counts, or as a class when the clone is expanded.

v_call	d_call	j_call	clone_size	cdr3_aa	cdr3_nt
TRBV5-1	-	TRBJ2-3	-	CASELGWRTDTQYF	TGCGCCAGCGAACTCGGGTGGCGCACAGATACGCAGTATTTT
TRBV20-1	-	TRBJ2-5	-	CSARDLLGGDQETQYF	TGCAGTGCTAGAGACCTGTTGGGGGGCGACCAAGAGACCCAGTACTTC
TRBV4-3	-	TRBJ2-1	-	CASSRIERDNEQFF	TGCGCCAGCAGCCGAATAGAGCGCGACAATGAGCAGTTCTTC
TRBV12-3/TRBV12-4	-	TRBJ1-1	few	CASRLGGTNTEAFF	TGTGCCAGTCGCCTAGGGGGTACGAACACTGAAGCTTTCTTT
TRBV6-2/TRBV6-3	-	TRBJ2-1	-	CASSYSGFDEQFF	TGTGCCAGCAGTTACTCCGGGTTCGATGAGCAGTTCTTC
TRBV7-2	-	TRBJ2-7	-	CASSPPWGEQYF	TGTGCCAGCAGCCCCCCCTGGGGCGAGCAGTACTTC
TRBV20-1	-	TRBJ2-3	-	CSAAYESTDTQYF	TGCAGTGCTGCATATGAAAGCACAGATACGCAGTATTTT
TRBV5-8	-	TRBJ1-1	once	CASSRTGPQEAFF	TGTGCCAGCAGCAGGACCGGGCCACAAGAAGCTTTCTTT
TRBV29-1	-	TRBJ2-1	-	CSVFRTVEGNEQFF	TGCAGCGTTTTCCGGACCGTGGAGGGTAATGAGCAGTTCTTC
TRBV12-3/TRBV12-4	-	TRBJ2-5	-	CASSLDREGTQYF	TGTGCCAGCAGCCTCGACAGGGAGGGGACCCAGTACTTC
TRBV29-1	-	TRBJ2-3	-	CSGGFRVSTDTQYF	TGCAGCGGCGGATTTAGAGTTAGCACAGATACGCAGTATTTT
TRBV13	-	TRBJ2-2	-	CASSSFRSGRGNTGELFF	TGTGCCAGCAGCTCCTTTAGATCAGGGCGAGGGAACACCGGGGAGCTGTTTTTT
TRBV29-1	-	TRBJ1-2	-	CSVENPGYYGYTF	TGCAGCGTTGAGAATCCAGGGTACTATGGCTACACCTTC
TRBV5-1	-	TRBJ2-7	-	CASSLADYAYEQYF	TGCGCCAGCAGCTTGGCGGACTACGCCTACGAGCAGTACTTC
TRBV7-6	-	TRBJ1-1	many	CASSLGPSNTEAFF	TGTGCCAGCAGCCTGGGACCGTCGAACACTGAAGCTTTCTTT
TRBV12-3/TRBV12-4	-	TRBJ1-5	many	CASSAGQINQPQHF	TGTGCCAGCAGTGCCGGACAGATTAATCAGCCCCAGCATTTT
TRBV12-3/TRBV12-4	TRBD1	TRBJ1-1	few	CASNPGQGMNTEAFF	TGTGCCAGCAACCCCGGACAGGGGATGAACACTGAAGCTTTCTTT
TRBV4-3	-	TRBJ2-3	few	CASSQGLVGADTQYF	TGCGCCAGCAGCCAAGGACTCGTCGGGGCAGATACGCAGTATTTT
TRBV3-1	TRBD1	TRBJ2-2	-	CASSQRGQRANTGELFF	TGTGCCAGCAGCCAGAGGGGGCAGCGAGCGAACACCGGGGAGCTGTTTTTT
TRBV29-1	TRBD1	TRBJ1-4	-	CSVEDRTGMKKLFF	TGCAGCGTTGAAGATCGGACAGGAATGAAAAAACTGTTTTTT
TRBV11-2	TRBD2	TRBJ2-3	-	CASSLGASGAADTQYF	TGTGCCAGCAGCTTAGGAGCTAGCGGGGCTGCAGATACGCAGTATTTT
TRBV15	-	TRBJ2-3	-	CATSRESPDTQYF	TGTGCCACCAGCAGAGAGAGCCCCGATACGCAGTATTTT
TRBV12-3/TRBV12-4	TRBD1	TRBJ2-3	-	CASSPGTGGRTDTQYF	TGTGCCAGCAGTCCAGGGACAGGGGGCCGCACAGATACGCAGTATTTT
TRBV29-1	-	TRBJ2-5	-	CSVEAGHSLETQYF	TGCAGCGTTGAAGCGGGTCATAGCCTAGAGACCCAGTACTTC
TRBV12-3/TRBV12-4	-	TRBJ1-2	-	CASSFGGSNYGYTF	TGTGCCAGCAGTTTTGGGGGGTCTAACTATGGCTACACCTTC
TRBV7-2	-	TRBJ2-7	-	CASSLGTSLREQYF	TGTGCCAGCAGCTTAGGGACCTCACTGAGGGAGCAGTACTTC
TRBV12-3/TRBV12-4	-	TRBJ2-2	few	CASSLTHFTGELFF	TGTGCCAGCAGTTTAACCCATTTCACCGGGGAGCTGTTTTTT
TRBV5-1	-	TRBJ2-3	few	CASSLARPSDTQYF	TGCGCCAGCAGCTTGGCCCGCCCCTCAGATACGCAGTATTTT
TRBV5-1	-	TRBJ2-6	-	CASSSDRANVLTF	TGCGCCAGCAGCTCGGACAGGGCCAACGTCCTGACTTTC
TRBV12-3/TRBV12-4	TRBD2	TRBJ2-3	-	CASSLDRGETDTQYF	TGTGCCAGCAGTTTGGACCGGGGGGAAACAGATACGCAGTATTTT
TRBV12-3/TRBV12-4	TRBD1	TRBJ2-2	few	CASCTKAGGKDTGELFF	TGTGCCAGCTGCACAAAAGCAGGGGGCAAGGACACCGGGGAGCTGTTTTTT
TRBV19	-	TRBJ1-5	-	CASSRGGPSNQPQHF	TGTGCCAGTAGTAGGGGCGGCCCTAGCAATCAGCCCCAGCATTTT
TRBV20-1	-	TRBJ1-2	-	CSARGLGVNANYGYTF	TGCAGTGCTAGAGGCCTTGGGGTGAACGCTAACTATGGCTACACCTTC
TRBV11-2	TRBD2	TRBJ2-2	-	CASSPWTIASGGGELFF	TGTGCCAGCAGCCCATGGACGATAGCGTCGGGGGGCGGGGAGCTGTTTTTT
TRBV12-3/TRBV12-4	-	TRBJ1-1	-	CASSFDGRSTEAFF	TGTGCCAGCAGTTTTGATGGGAGGTCGACTGAAGCTTTCTTT
TRBV12-3/TRBV12-4	TRBD2	TRBJ2-3	-	CASSSGLGGTDTQYF	TGTGCCAGCAGTTCGGGACTAGGGGGCACAGATACGCAGTATTTT
TRBV20-1	-	TRBJ2-7	-	CSLGGTANSYEQYF	TGCAGCCTAGGGGGGACAGCGAACTCCTACGAGCAGTACTTC
TRBV12-3/TRBV12-4	-	TRBJ2-7	-	CASSFSPPASSYEQYF	TGTGCCAGCAGTTTTAGCCCGCCGGCGAGCTCCTACGAGCAGTACTTC
TRBV4-1	-	TRBJ2-1	-	CASSQGGRAGDTVEQFF	TGCGCCAGCAGCCAAGGGGGGCGGGCCGGAGACACAGTTGAGCAGTTCTTC
TRBV5-1	-	TRBJ1-1	few	CASSFIGPTEAFF	TGCGCCAGCAGCTTCATAGGGCCCACTGAAGCTTTCTTT
TRBV5-1	-	TRBJ2-3	many	CASSLSTDTQYF	TGTGCCAGCAGCTTAAGCACAGATACGCAGTATTTT
TRBV12-3/TRBV12-4	-	TRBJ1-4	many	CASSLRGEKLFF	TGTGCCAGCAGTTTAAGGGGTGAAAAACTGTTTTTT
TRBV20-1	-	TRBJ1-5	-	CSARGAGGSNQPQHF	TGCAGTGCTAGAGGGGCAGGCGGAAGCAATCAGCCCCAGCATTTT
TRBV6-6	-	TRBJ1-1	-	CASSYSPGAGAFF	TGTGCCAGCAGTTACTCCCCCGGCGCGGGGGCTTTCTTT
TRBV5-1	TRBD1	TRBJ1-3	few	CASSLVAGGPSGNTIYF	TGCGCCAGCAGCTTGGTTGCAGGGGGACCCTCTGGAAACACCATATATTTT
TRBV9	TRBD2	TRBJ2-3	-	CASSVPGLAGSTDTQYF	TGTGCCAGCAGTGTGCCGGGACTAGCGGGGAGCACAGATACGCAGTATTTT